A selection of T cell receptor beta chains follows, all from one sample in a study of blood T cell repertoires in COVID-19. Sequencing used immunoSEQ multiplex PCR; TCRdb keeps in-frame clones, though not all of them. The sample has over 350,000 clones, about 90% seen once. Material for sequencing was PBMCs or T cells enriched from blood (not recorded which). The origin of the receptors is a woman aged 18-35 years with acute COVID-19. The CDR3 runs from the conserved cysteine through the conserved F or W. A D gene is named only where the DNA matches it firmly. Clone size appears in some rows only: once, few, many, or a class for an expanded clone.

- TRBJ2-2 - TRBV5-6 TGTGCCAGCAGCGAGATAGGGGGATACGGCGGGGAGCTGTTTTTT CASSEIGGYGGELFF
- TRBJ1-5 - TRBV28 TGTGCCAGCAGTTACTCCACAGGGCATCAGCCCCAGCATTTT CASSYSTGHQPQHF
few TRBJ2-7 TRBD1 TRBV6-5 TGTGCCAGCAGCCTACAGGGGCGCGAGCAGTACTTC CASSLQGREQYF
- TRBJ2-7 TRBD2 TRBV2 TGTGCCAGCAGTGAAGCGCTTCGGGGGGGCCACGAGCAGTACTTC CASSEALRGGHEQYF
- TRBJ2-1 TRBD2 TRBV24-1 TGTGCCACCAGTGACCCCACTAGCGTGGTTGAGCAGTTCTTC CATSDPTSVVEQFF
- TRBJ1-1 - TRBV5-1 TGCGCCAGCAGCTTGGGGCAGCCTCTCGGGGCTTTCTTT CASSLGQPLGAFF
- TRBJ2-7 TRBD1 TRBV11-3 TGTGCCAGCAGCTTCGCGACAGGGGCCTACGAGCAGTACTTC CASSFATGAYEQYF
- TRBJ1-2 - TRBV5-8 TGTGCCAGCAGCTTGGCCACCGAGATCTACACCTTC CASSLATEIYTF
- TRBJ2-3 - TRBV11-2 TGTGCCAGCAGCTTAGAAGCTCGGAGCACAGATACGCAGTATTTT CASSLEARSTDTQYF
- TRBJ2-7 TRBD2 TRBV24-1 TGTGCCACCAGTGACGCGGGAGACGAGCAGTACTTC CATSDAGDEQYF
few TRBJ1-3 TRBD1 TRBV27 TGTGCCAGCAGTCCAAGGGGGCAGGGTTCTGGAAACACCATATATTTT CASSPRGQGSGNTIYF
- TRBJ1-6 TRBD1 TRBV6-5 TGTGCCAGCCTGACAGGGGGGAATTCACCCCTCCACTTT CASLTGGNSPLHF
few TRBJ1-2 - TRBV25-1 TGTGCCAGCAGTGACCAGGCTAACTATGGCTACACCTTC CASSDQANYGYTF
once TRBJ2-1 TRBD2 TRBV28 TGTGCCAGCAGTTCCCCTCCCCCGGGGACTAGCTCCTACAATGAGCAGTTCTTC CASSSPPPGTSSYNEQFF
- TRBJ1-5 TRBD1 TRBV29-1 TGCAGCGTTGGGGGACAGGCCAATCAGCCCCAGCATTTT CSVGGQANQPQHF
- TRBJ2-5 - TRBV7-9 TGTGCCAGCAGCCACAAGAAAGAGACCCAGTACTTC CASSHKKETQYF
- TRBJ1-2 - TRBV5-4 TGTGCCAGCAGCTCCGCAGGGGTCTATGGCTACACCTTC CASSSAGVYGYTF
- TRBJ2-7 - TRBV4-3 TGCGCCAGCAGCCAAGACAGGGAGGACTACGAGCAGTACTTC CASSQDREDYEQYF
- TRBJ2-3 TRBD2 TRBV7-9 TGTGCCAGCAGCTCTGGGACTAGCGGCATTAGCACAGATACGCAGTATTTT CASSSGTSGISTDTQYF
few TRBJ1-2 TRBD1 TRBV5-1 TGCGCCAGCAGCAGGACAGGGTGGCGTGGCTACACCTTC CASSRTGWRGYTF
- TRBJ2-4 - TRBV27 TGTGCCAGCAGTTTACCAGGGATGAACATTCAGTACTTC CASSLPGMNIQYF
- TRBJ1-3 - TRBV12-3/TRBV12-4 TGTGCCAGCCTGGGGGGGCTTGGAAACACCATATATTTT CASLGGLGNTIYF
- TRBJ2-2 TRBD2 TRBV10-3 TGTGCCATCAGTGAACCGGGACTAGCGTACAGGGAGCTGTTTTTT CAISEPGLAYRELFF
- TRBJ2-2 TRBD1 TRBV14 TGTGCCAGCAGCGTACGGGACAGGGTTACCGGGGAGCTGTTTTTT CASSVRDRVTGELFF
- TRBJ1-1 - TRBV11-2 TGTGCCAGCAAGTCTCAGCTCCGAGGGAACACTGAAGCTTTCTTT CASKSQLRGNTEAFF
- TRBJ1-2 - TRBV6-5 TGTGCCAGCAGCCTGCCGGGGGAGGATGGCTACACCTTC CASSLPGEDGYTF
- TRBJ1-6 TRBD1 TRBV5-6 TGTGCCAGCAGCTTGCATCCAGGGGGTTATAATTCACCCCTCCACTTT CASSLHPGGYNSPLHF
- TRBJ2-7 - TRBV5-1 TGCGCCAGCAGCTCGGCAGGGTTCTACGAGCAGTACTTC CASSSAGFYEQYF
- TRBJ2-3 - TRBV6-1 TGTGCCAGCAGTGAACAGGACAGCCTCACAGATACGCAGTATTTT CASSEQDSLTDTQYF
few TRBJ2-7 - TRBV10-1 TGCGCCAGCAGCCAACGGACTGGGAGCTCCTACGAGCAGTACTTC CASSQRTGSSYEQYF
- TRBJ1-4 TRBD1 TRBV3-1/TRBV3-2 TGTGCCAGCAGCCAAGAATTGCAGGGGGCGACTAATGAAAAACTGTTTTTT CASSQELQGATNEKLFF
- TRBJ2-1 TRBD2 TRBV6-2/TRBV6-3 TGTGCCAGCAGTTACAGGGGCGGGAGATTGGTTGAGCAGTTCTTC CASSYRGGRLVEQFF
few TRBJ1-4 - TRBV19 TGTGCCAGTAGTAAAGGGGCCTCAAATGAAAAACTGTTTTTT CASSKGASNEKLFF
few TRBJ2-1 - TRBV11-2 TGTGCCAGCAGCTTAGAACGGGAGCAGTTCTTC CASSLEREQFF
once TRBJ2-7 - TRBV6-5 TGTGCCAGCAGCCGTTCGTCAGGGGAAGCCTACGAGCAGTACTTC CASSRSSGEAYEQYF
- TRBJ2-3 TRBD2 TRBV7-9 TGTGCCAGCAGCTTAGCCCAAGGACTAGCGCGGGGGAGAGATACGCAGTATTTT CASSLAQGLARGRDTQYF
once TRBJ1-6 TRBD1 TRBV2 TGTGCCACCACGGGACAGACCTATTCACCCCTCCACTTT CATTGQTYSPLHF
- TRBJ2-3 TRBD2 TRBV9 TGTGCCAGCAGCCCCTCGACTAGCGGGGTTGGTACGCAGTATTTT CASSPSTSGVGTQYF
once TRBJ2-1 TRBD1 TRBV4-1 TGCGCCAGCAGGAAACCGGACAGGGACTACAATGAGCAGTTCTTC CASRKPDRDYNEQFF
once TRBJ2-1 - TRBV6-2/TRBV6-3 TGTGCCAGCAGTTACTGGGCATCCACCTACAATGAGCAGTTCTTC CASSYWASTYNEQFF
- TRBJ2-2 - TRBV5-1 TGCGCCAGCAGCCAGGACAGCGCAGGGGAGCTGTTTTTT CASSQDSAGELFF
- TRBJ2-5 - TRBV3-1/TRBV3-2 TGTGCCAGCAGCAGCCTAGGGGGCCAAGAGACCCAGTACTTC CASSSLGGQETQYF
many TRBJ2-2 - TRBV25-1 TGTGCCAGCAGTGGAGGGGGAGAGACCGGGGAGCTGTTTTTT CASSGGGETGELFF
- TRBJ2-3 - TRBV9 TGTGCCAGCAGCCCCAAGATTACGGCCGCGGGAGATACGCAGTATTTT CASSPKITAAGDTQYF
- TRBJ1-1 - TRBV5-8 TGTGCCAGCAGCCCAGCGGTCACTGAAGCTTTCTTT CASSPAVTEAFF
- TRBJ2-5 - TRBV5-1 TGCGCCAGCAGCCCGAAGGACAGAGAAGAGACCCAGTACTTC CASSPKDREETQYF
- TRBJ2-7 - TRBV4-3 TGCGCCAGCAGCCCGTTCCTGGGAGGATACGAGCAGTACTTC CASSPFLGGYEQYF
- TRBJ1-1 - TRBV4-1 TGCGCCAGCAGCCAAGGCCGGGGGGGATGGACTGAAGCTTTCTTT CASSQGRGGWTEAFF
- TRBJ1-2 TRBD1 TRBV12-3/TRBV12-4 TGTGCCAGCAGTAAAGGACAGGGGTATGGCTACACCTTC CASSKGQGYGYTF
- TRBJ1-2 - TRBV20-1 TGCAGTGCTAGTTGGGGAGGCGGCTACACCTTC CSASWGGGYTF
- TRBJ1-5 - TRBV28 TGTGCCAGCAGTTTGCGTCACAGAAATCAGCCCCAGCATTTT CASSLRHRNQPQHF
- TRBJ2-5 TRBD2 TRBV6-2/TRBV6-3 TGTGCCAGCAGCCACGGACTAGCCCTCCAAGAGACCCAGTACTTC CASSHGLALQETQYF
- TRBJ2-1 TRBD2 TRBV10-1 TGCGCCAGCAGTGATCCTCTAGCGGGGGGCAATGAGCAGTTCTTC CASSDPLAGGNEQFF
- TRBJ2-2 TRBD2 TRBV4-1 TGCGCCAGCAGCCAAGTAGCTGCGGGGGGTTACACCGGGGAGCTGTTTTTT CASSQVAAGGYTGELFF
- TRBJ2-7 TRBD1 TRBV18 TGTGCCAGCTCACCACATGCCAGGGGGCGCGAGCAGTACTTC CASSPHARGREQYF